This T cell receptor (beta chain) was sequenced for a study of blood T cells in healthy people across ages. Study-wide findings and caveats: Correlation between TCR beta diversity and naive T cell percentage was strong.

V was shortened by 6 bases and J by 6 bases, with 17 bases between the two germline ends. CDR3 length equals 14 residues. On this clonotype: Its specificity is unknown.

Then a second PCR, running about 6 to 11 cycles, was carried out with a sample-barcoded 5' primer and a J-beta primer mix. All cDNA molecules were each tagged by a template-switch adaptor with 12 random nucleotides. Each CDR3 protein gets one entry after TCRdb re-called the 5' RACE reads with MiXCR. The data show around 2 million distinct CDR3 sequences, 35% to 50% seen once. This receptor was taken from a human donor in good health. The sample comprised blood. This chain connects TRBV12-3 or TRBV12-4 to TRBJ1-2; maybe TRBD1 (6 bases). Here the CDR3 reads CASSKRWGRDGYTF. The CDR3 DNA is TGTGCCAGCAGCAAGAGGTGGGGGCGGGATGGCTACACCTTC.